Listed here are 21 T cell receptor beta chains from one sample, sequenced in a study of shared clonotypes between healthy human individuals. Produced via immunoSEQ multiplex PCR; TCRdb's table is partial and in-frame only. The profile covers 1,500,000 or so clones, with approximately 98.5% appearing a single time and 0.36% taken by the ten largest. The sample taken for sequencing was naive CD4+ T cells sorted from blood. Subset indicated: CD45RA+ positively selected. The receptor source for this set is a man aged 25-40 years in good health.

J is TRBJ1-5 and V is TRBV5-6, with unresolved D. The CDR3 sequence is 15 residues long. Trimming took off 2 bases at V and 4 bases at J, with 13 bases between the two ends. Germline CDR1 is SGHDT and CDR2 is YYEEEE. The CDR3 here is CASSLRTVGNQPQHF. The CDR3 DNA reads TGTGCCAGCAGCTTAAGGACCGTCGGTAATCAGCCCCAGCATTTT.

This chain uses TRBV29-1 with TRBJ2-7; D gene ambiguous. The V and J ends lost 5 bases and 3 bases respectively, with 17 bases between them. The germline gives CDR1 SQVTM, CDR2 ANQGSEA. The CDR3 has 14 residues. The DNA of the CDR3 is TGCAGCGTTTGGGTTCTATTGGGGAACTACGAGCAGTACTTC. Translating it yields CSVWVLLGNYEQYF.

The chain combines TRBV7-9 with TRBJ1-5, with 7 positions matching TRBD1. Unmatched junction bases numbered 2, after V lost 3 bases and J lost 6 bases. CDR3 length: 13 amino acids. CDR1 is SEHNR, CDR2 FQNEAQ, per germline (reference sequence). As DNA, the CDR3 is TGTGCCAGCAGCTTTTCAGGGGGTCAGCCCCAGCATTTT. Translating it yields CASSFSGGQPQHF.

DNA of the CDR3: TGTGCCAGCAGCTCCCGGGACAGGGCCTACTTC. Its translation is CASSSRDRAYF. The V gene is TRBV28, the J gene TRBJ2-7, with 9 bases aligning to TRBD1. The CDR3 has 11 amino acids. V was pared by 6 bases and J by 13 bases, with 7 bases of the junction left unmatched. Per germline, CDR1 MDHEN and CDR2 SYDVKM.

The chain links TRBV9 to TRBJ1-3; D gene unclear. The CDR3 is 14 residues long. The germline CDR1 and CDR2 sequences are SGDLS and YYNGEE. The germline V and J ends were trimmed by 1 base and 0 bases, with 5 bases remaining between them. CDR3 sequence reads: CASSVISSGNTIYF. CDR3 coding DNA: TGTGCCAGCAGCGTAATCTCCTCTGGAAACACCATATATTTT.

The genes are TRBV6-5 and TRBJ2-7, with 11 bases fitting TRBD2. Germline trimming cut 6 bases from V and 7 bases from J; bases unmatched to any gene: 8. Germline lookup yields CDR1 MNHEY and CDR2 SVGAGI. The CDR3 is made up of 14 amino acids. The CDR3 reads CASSPGLAGREQYF. The CDR3 DNA reads TGTGCCAGCAGCCCAGGACTAGCGGGCCGAGAGCAGTACTTC.

This rearrangement joins TRBV21-1 to TRBJ2-1. TRBV21-1 is marked as a pseudogene. The CDR3 loop spans 13 amino acids. The CDR3 DNA reads as TGTGCCAGCAGCAGCCAGGGACCGGTTGAGCAGTTCTTC. Its translation is CASSSQGPVEQFF.

The chain uses TRBV5-1 and TRBJ2-5; the match to TRBD1 covers 7 bases. CDR3 length: 17 residues. J lost 4 bases, V lost 3 bases, and 15 bases had no gene match. Germline CDR1 and CDR2: SGHRS and YFSETQ. The CDR3 region is CASSSQRAGGYGETQYF. CDR3 sequence (DNA): TGCGCCAGCAGCTCCCAGAGGGCAGGGGGTTACGGAGAGACCCAGTACTTC.

The rearrangement joins TRBV7-8 to TRBJ2-1, with 10 bases matching TRBD2. V lost 5 bases and J lost 9; bases outside the gene matches: 16. This CDR3 comprises 17 residues. Per the germline V gene, CDR1 is SGHVS and CDR2 is FQNEAQ. The CDR3 sequence is CASSPLASGSVLSEQFF. The DNA of the CDR3 is TGTGCCAGCAGCCCCCTGGCTAGCGGGAGTGTCCTCAGTGAGCAGTTCTTC. The full variable domain, in which reference TRBV7-8 and TRBJ2-1 provide the parts outside the CDR3, is GAGVSQSPRYKVAKRGQDVALRCDPISGHVSLFWYQQALGQGPEFLTYFQNEAQLDKSGLPSDRFFAERPEGSVSTLKIQRTQQEDSAVYLCASSPLASGSVLSEQFFGPGTRLTVL.

The J gene is TRBJ2-1, the V gene TRBV6-1, with 9 bases that match TRBD2. CDR1 and CDR2 from the germline V gene are MNHNS and SASEGT. The J segment lost 7 bases and the V segment lost 4 bases, leaving 11 bases of the junction unmatched. This CDR3 is built from 16 residues. As DNA, the CDR3 is TGTGCCAGCAGTGTCATGACTAGCGGCCCTTTGAATGAGCAGTTCTTC. Amino acids: CASSVMTSGPLNEQFF.

This sequence joins TRBV5-4 and TRBJ1-4, with D perhaps TRBD1 (5 bases). The CDR3 contains 17 residues. Trimming took 2 bases from V and 7 from J, leaving 21 bases between them. Germline assignment: CDR1 SGHNT and CDR2 YYREEE (reference sequence). The CDR3 here is CASSFGLGGAGLEKLFF. CDR3 in DNA: TGTGCCAGCAGCTTTGGTCTCGGTGGGGCCGGCCTTGAAAAACTGTTTTTT.

J is TRBJ2-1 and V is TRBV28; 10 nucleotides match TRBD2. J gave up 1 base and V 1 base, and 13 bases lay outside the gene matches. The V gene's germline CDR1 is MDHEN and CDR2 SYDVKM. The CDR3 extends over 20 amino acids. This CDR3 reads CASSLYFVGVAGGSYNEQFF. The CDR3 bases are TGTGCCAGCAGTTTATATTTCGTTGGGGTAGCGGGGGGTTCCTACAATGAGCAGTTCTTC.

This clone was seen once. J is TRBJ2-7 and V is TRBV18, with 9 bases aligning to TRBD2. Per the germline V gene, CDR1 is KGHSH and CDR2 is LQKENI. J lost 4 bases, V lost 3 bases, and 4 bases had no gene match. The CDR3 spans 14 residues. The CDR3 is CASSPPGLAYEQYF. In nucleotides, the CDR3 is TGTGCCAGCTCACCGCCTGGACTAGCGTACGAGCAGTACTTC. The variable domain in full, with the rest retrieved from reference TRBV18 and TRBJ2-7, is NAGVMQNPRHLVRRRGQEARLRCSPMKGHSHVYWYRQLPEEGLKFMVYLQKENIIDESGMPKERFSAEFPKEGPSILRIQQVVRGDSAAYFCASSPPGLAYEQYFGPGTRLTVT.

This chain connects TRBV28 to TRBJ2-7; TRBD1 agrees at 7 bases. The CDR3 spans 15 residues. The germline CDR1 and CDR2 sequences are MDHEN and SYDVKM. The trim removed 6 bases at V and 2 bases at J, leaving 10 bases unmatched. The CDR3 loop is CASRTPGTATYEQYF. DNA for the CDR3: TGTGCCAGCAGGACCCCCGGGACAGCAACCTACGAGCAGTACTTC.

J is TRBJ2-2 and V is TRBV7-2; D tentatively reads TRBD1 or TRBD2 (5 bases each). This CDR3 is built from 15 residues. Germline CDR1 and CDR2: SGHTA and FQGNSA. V was pared by 8 bases and J by 1 base, with 14 bases between. CDR3 DNA sequence: TGTGCCAGCCGCCCTCGGGGCGGGAACACCGGGGAGCTGTTTTTT. Amino acids: CASRPRGGNTGELFF.

The V and J genes are TRBV5-4 and TRBJ2-3; TRBD2 aligns across 11 bases. The CDR3 is 19 amino acids. The V segment lost 4 bases and the J segment 5 bases; nucleotides outside the gene matches: 18. Germline CDR1 is SGHNT and CDR2 is YYREEE (reference sequence). The CDR3 DNA sequence: TGTGCCAGCAGCCTAGGAGGTACGATAGCGGGAGGGCCGAGAGATACGCAGTATTTT. Encoded protein: CASSLGGTIAGGPRDTQYF.

The J gene is TRBJ1-1, the V gene TRBV9; D remains unclear. This CDR3 has 17 residues. Looked up from germline, CDR1 is SGDLS and CDR2 is YYNGEE. The V end lost 4 bases, the J end lost 1 base, and 20 bases lay between the germline ends. DNA for the CDR3: TGTGCCAGCAGCCCTCGCCTCCTCCAGATGGCGAACACTGAAGCTTTCTTT. Translating it yields CASSPRLLQMANTEAFF.

The chain joins TRBV5-1 to TRBJ1-2, with 7 bases identical to TRBD1. CDR3 size: 14 residues. The ends lost 6 bases at V and 2 bases at J; junction bases unmatched: 7. Germline CDR1 SGHRS, CDR2 YFSETQ. The CDR3 reads CASNGQGDNYGYTF. CDR3 DNA sequence: TGCGCCAGCAATGGTCAGGGGGACAACTATGGCTACACCTTC.

This chain uses TRBV5-1 with TRBJ1-2; D gene uncertain. CDR3 length equals 15 residues. Germline CDR1 and CDR2: SGHRS and YFSETQ. The V end lost 0 bases, the J end lost 6 bases, and 15 bases lay between the germline ends. The chain's CDR3 is CASSLALGHLHGYTF. CDR3 nucleotides: TGCGCCAGCAGCTTGGCCCTAGGTCACCTCCATGGCTACACCTTC.

This clone was detected only once. The chain carries TRBV4-1 and TRBJ1-2; D may be TRBD1 (6 bases). Trimming removed 4 bases from V and 5 bases from J, with 17 bases in between. The CDR3 runs 15 residues. CDR1 and CDR2 (germline): MGHRA, YSYEKL. The CDR3 nucleotides read TGCGCCAGCAGCCTCCTCTCACTACAGGGTTATGGCTACACCTTC. Protein: CASSLLSLQGYGYTF.

This sequence joins TRBV11-2 and TRBJ2-1; 7 bases line up with TRBD2. The junction had 7 bases not matched to a gene; V was cut back by 5 bases and J by 12 bases. The germline gives CDR1 SGHAT, CDR2 FQNNGV. The CDR3 totals 12 residues. CDR3: CASSPETSRQFF. The CDR3 region has the DNA TGTGCCAGCAGCCCAGAGACTAGCAGGCAGTTCTTC.